A single sample is the source of the 25 T cell receptor beta chains below, sequenced in a study of CD8+ T cells in alopecia areata. Sequencing relied on a cDNA template that was reverse transcribed from extracted RNA. Clones were read by immunoSEQ multiplex PCR, and TCRdb kept only the in-frame ones, dropping some. Of 100,000 to 120,000 clones listed, 50% to 65% are singletons. Treatment denoted: oral pan-JAK inhibitor, 5-10 mg twice daily. Sequences were derived from CD4+ T cells sorted from blood, sampled at week 24, from a patient treated with tofacitinib. The receptors come from a human donor with alopecia areata.

This clone occurred a few times. The chain recombines TRBV11-2 with TRBJ1-2; 7 bases match TRBD1. V was clipped by 5 bases and J by 3 bases; unmatched bases: 12. CDR3 length: 16 residues. Looked up from germline, CDR1 is SGHAT and CDR2 is FQNNGV. CDR3 residues: CASSRKGGVDDYGYTF. CDR3 bases: TGTGCCAGCAGCCGGAAAGGGGGCGTAGATGACTATGGCTACACCTTC.

This chain uses TRBV14 with TRBJ1-1; 8 bases line up with TRBD1. This CDR3 region has 14 residues. Germline values: CDR1 SGHDN, CDR2 FVKESK. V gave up 2 bases and J gave up 6 bases; unmatched junction bases: 5. CDR3 loop: CASSQQGASPEAFF. In DNA form, the CDR3 reads TGTGCCAGCAGCCAACAGGGGGCCTCTCCTGAAGCTTTCTTT.

This clone was recorded only once. V gene TRBV7-2 combines with J gene TRBJ2-3; 10 bases are a match to TRBD2. Germline V lookup: CDR1 SGHTA, CDR2 FQGNSA. V shed 5 bases and J 7 bases; nucleotides not matched to a gene: 12. This CDR3 is built from 16 residues. The CDR3 DNA is TGTGCCAGCAGCCGCGGAGCTAGCGGGGGATCTAATACGCAGTATTTT. Amino acids: CASSRGASGGSNTQYF. The whole variable domain, filled in from reference TRBV7-2 and TRBJ2-3, reads GAGVSQSPSNKVTEKGKDVELRCDPISGHTALYWYRQSLGQGLEFLIYFQGNSAPDKSGLPSDRFSAERTGGSVSTLTIQRTQQEDSAVYLCASSRGASGGSNTQYFGPGTRLTVL.

The chain is built from TRBV5-1 and TRBJ2-5; 7 positions match TRBD1. The CDR3 consists of 15 residues. J lost 2 bases, V lost 2 bases, and 6 bases had no gene match. CDR1 is SGHRS and CDR2 is YFSETQ in the germline V gene. The DNA of the CDR3 is TGCGCCAGCAGCTTAACAGGGGCATCTCAAGAGACCCAGTACTTC. This encodes CASSLTGASQETQYF.

This chain uses TRBV6-5 with TRBJ1-4; tentatively, D is TRBD1 (6 bases). Trimming stripped 6 bases from V and 8 bases from J, with 16 bases between. Germline CDR1 reads MNHEY; CDR2 reads SVGAGI. The CDR3 runs to 14 residues. CDR3 DNA: TGTGCCAGCAGGTCCGGGACACGGAAGGAAAAACTGTTTTTT. This translates into CASRSGTRKEKLFF.

This clone has just one count. The chain is built from TRBV5-1 and TRBJ2-5; 13 nucleotides agree with TRBD2. V dropped 3 bases and J dropped 5; count of bases not matched to a gene: 7. Germline V CDR1 and CDR2: SGHRS, YFSETQ. The CDR3 is 16 amino acids. CDR3 region: CASSWTSGGLLETQYF. CDR3 sequence (DNA): TGCGCCAGCAGCTGGACTAGCGGGGGTCTTCTGGAGACCCAGTACTTC.

The V gene is TRBV18, the J gene TRBJ2-5; D is perhaps TRBD2 (6 bases). Deletions cut 3 bases from V and 0 bases from J, with 11 bases between. This CDR3 contains 15 residues. Looked up from germline, CDR1 is KGHSH and CDR2 is LQKENI. This chain's CDR3 is CASSPNGDYQETQYF. DNA for the CDR3: TGTGCCAGCTCACCGAACGGGGACTACCAAGAGACCCAGTACTTC.

The chain uses TRBV5-1 and TRBJ2-1; D is undetermined. CDR3 size: 12 residues. Trimming cost V 0 bases and J 9 bases, with 7 bases left between them. The germline gives CDR1 SGHRS, CDR2 YFSETQ. The DNA for the CDR3 is TGCGCCAGCAGCTTGGTCGGTCGTGAGCAGTTCTTC. Translated, it gives CASSLVGREQFF.

The chain employs TRBV11-2 and TRBJ2-7; 7 positions match TRBD1. V was pared by 1 base and J by 3 bases, with 3 bases of the junction left unmatched. The CDR3 is 14 amino acids. CDR1 SGHAT and CDR2 FQNNGV come from the germline V gene. The CDR3 spells CASSLGGGVYEQYF. The CDR3 nucleotides read TGTGCCAGCAGCTTAGGAGGGGGCGTCTACGAGCAGTACTTC.

The chain joins TRBV2 to TRBJ1-2; weak D call: TRBD1 (6 bases). The CDR3 covers 16 residues. Trimming left V 6 bases short and J 2 bases short, with 19 bases between. In germline, CDR1 is SNHLY, CDR2 FYNNEI. The DNA of the CDR3 is TGTGCCAGCAGACCCCAAAGGACAGAGGGAAACTATGGCTACACCTTC. Its translation is CASRPQRTEGNYGYTF.

Only a few counts were recorded for this clone. This chain links TRBV4-3 with TRBJ1-6, with TRBD1 matching 7 bases. Per the germline V gene, CDR1 is LGHNA and CDR2 is YSLEER. The J segment lost 6 bases and the V segment lost 5 bases, leaving 10 bases of the junction unmatched. CDR3 length equals 16 residues. The CDR3 DNA reads TGCGCCAGCAGCTCACAGGGGACGGGGGGTAATTCACCCCTCCACTTT. It encodes CASSSQGTGGNSPLHF.

The genes are TRBV30 and TRBJ2-7; TRBD1 agrees at 8 bases. The germline V gene encodes CDR1 GTSNPN and CDR2 SVGIG (reference sequence). There are 14 residues in the CDR3. V dropped 0 bases and J dropped 3; count of bases not matched to a gene: 4. The CDR3 coding sequence is TGTGCCTGGAGTGTACTCGGGACAGGCTACGAGCAGTACTTC. Amino acids: CAWSVLGTGYEQYF.

The chain joins TRBV6-5 to TRBJ2-1; no clear D gene. The CDR3 is 11 residues long. Trimming took off 6 bases at V and 8 bases at J, with 8 bases between the two ends. Germline loops: CDR1 MNHEY, CDR2 SVGAGI. The CDR3 coding sequence is TGTGCCAGCAGCACGCCCTATGAGCAGTTCTTC. Its protein is CASSTPYEQFF.

CDR3 coding DNA: TGCGCCAGCAGCCCTAACGGGGGGCATAGCAATCAGCCCCAGCATTTT. Amino acids: CASSPNGGHSNQPQHF. The chain carries TRBV4-3 and TRBJ1-5, with D possibly being TRBD1 (6 bases). Trimming took off 4 bases at V and 0 bases at J, with 13 bases between the two ends. This CDR3 is built from 16 residues. Germline values: CDR1 LGHNA, CDR2 YSLEER.

This clone was seen a handful of times. J is TRBJ2-6 and V is TRBV5-1, with D hard to call. Trimming removed 7 bases at V and 0 bases at J, with 14 bases between. The CDR3 has 16 residues. CDR1 is SGHRS, CDR2 YFSETQ, per germline. This CDR3 is CASSQVPISGANVLTF. In DNA, the CDR3 is TGCGCCAGCTCCCAGGTACCAATCTCTGGGGCCAACGTCCTGACTTTC. The entire variable domain, with the rest obtained from reference TRBV5-1 and TRBJ2-6, is as follows: KAGVTQTPRYLIKTRGQQVTLSCSPISGHRSVSWYQQTPGQGLQFLFEYFSETQRNKGNFPGRFSGRQFSNSRSEMNVSTLELGDSALYLCASSQVPISGANVLTFGAGSRLTVL.

This clone was seen more than once but under ten times. The chain links TRBV29-1 to TRBJ2-7; D is undetermined. V was shortened by 8 bases and J by 1 base, with 12 bases between the two germline ends. From germline, CDR1 is SQVTM and CDR2 ANQGSEA. The CDR3 extends over 12 amino acids. CDR3 coding DNA: TGCAGCCTCGAACGGCAGTCCTACGAGCAGTACTTC. Residues: CSLERQSYEQYF.

CDR3 nucleotide sequence: TGTGCCAGCAGTGACCAGCGGGGGGCGGAAGAGACCCAGTACTTC. Its protein is CASSDQRGAEETQYF. J is TRBJ2-5 and V is TRBV25-1; 9 bases line up with TRBD2. The ends lost 3 bases at V and 3 bases at J; junction bases unmatched: 5. CDR3 length: 15 amino acids. Germline CDR1 and CDR2: MGHDK and SYGVNS.

The chain has TRBV6-6 and TRBJ2-5, with TRBD1 matching 10 bases. The junction had 14 bases not matched to a gene; V was cut back by 7 bases and J by 9 bases. Germline V gene sequence: CDR1 MNHNY, CDR2 SVGAGI (reference sequence). There are 15 residues in the CDR3. CDR3 loop: CASTIGTGASAAQYF. CDR3 sequence (DNA): TGTGCCAGCACAATAGGGACAGGGGCCTCTGCAGCCCAGTACTTC.

This chain links TRBV5-1 with TRBJ1-5, with TRBD1 identical over 7 bases. The V and J ends lost 4 bases and 1 base, in that order; junction bases with no gene match: 5. The CDR3 runs to 15 residues. The V gene's germline CDR1 is SGHRS and CDR2 YFSETQ. CDR3 residues: CASSPGTESNQPQHF. CDR3 nucleotides: TGCGCCAGCAGCCCCGGGACAGAGAGCAATCAGCCCCAGCATTTT.

This clone was observed a handful of times. The chain joins TRBV6-6 to TRBJ1-4; D unresolved. Trimming cost V 6 bases and J 8 bases, with 16 bases left between them. Germline V gene sequence: CDR1 MNHNY, CDR2 SVGAGI (reference sequence). The CDR3 consists of 14 residues. In DNA form, the CDR3 reads TGTGCCAGCAGCTCGATGTTATCGGGAGAAAAACTGTTTTTT. This sequence encodes CASSSMLSGEKLFF.

This sequence joins TRBV4-3 and TRBJ2-3; the D is unclear. Trimming cost V 3 bases and J 2 bases, with 15 bases left between them. This CDR3 is 16 amino acids long. Germline V gene lookup returns CDR1 LGHNA and CDR2 YSLEER. The CDR3 sequence: CASSHEMASPTDTQYF. CDR3 sequence (DNA): TGCGCCAGCAGCCACGAGATGGCTTCCCCCACAGATACGCAGTATTTT.

The rearrangement uses TRBV29-1 and TRBJ1-1; a weak D match, TRBD1 (6 bases). This CDR3 is 13 amino acids long. Trimming cost V 6 bases and J 0 bases, with 11 bases left between them. From germline, CDR1 is SQVTM and CDR2 ANQGSEA. For the CDR3, the DNA is TGCAGCGTCAGGGGAGTTGTGAACACTGAAGCTTTCTTT. Residues: CSVRGVVNTEAFF.

The rearrangement uses TRBV29-1 and TRBJ2-7; possibly TRBD1 for D (5 bases). V lost 4 bases, J lost 4 bases, and 11 bases lay in between. The CDR3 totals 12 residues. The germline CDR1 and CDR2 sequences are SQVTM and ANQGSEA. The CDR3 sequence: CSVGQRPYEQYF. The DNA for the CDR3 is TGCAGCGTTGGACAGAGGCCGTACGAGCAGTACTTC.

This clone has a handful of counts. V gene TRBV18 combines with J gene TRBJ1-2, with unresolved D. The CDR3 is 12 residues long. CDR1 is KGHSH and CDR2 is LQKENI in the germline V gene. Trimming stripped 4 bases from V and 3 bases from J, with 6 bases between. Here the CDR3 DNA reads TGTGCCAGCTCACTTGAAGACTATGGCTACACCTTC. This gives the protein CASSLEDYGYTF.

The chain uses TRBV30 and TRBJ2-5; 7 bases match TRBD2. The CDR3 spans 14 residues. From germline, CDR1 is GTSNPN and CDR2 SVGIG (reference sequence). Trimming at V came to 3 bases and at J to 2 bases, leaving 6 bases not matched to a gene. The CDR3 coding sequence is TGTGCCTGGAGGTGGGGGGGACGGCAAGAGACCCAGTACTTC. This encodes CAWRWGGRQETQYF. Supplemented by reference TRBV30 and TRBJ2-5, the full variable domain reads SQTIHQWPATLVQPVGSPLSLECTVEGTSNPNLYWYRQAAGRGLQLLFYSVGIGQISSEVPQNLSASRPQDRQFILSSKKLLLSDSGFYLCAWRWGGRQETQYFGPGTRLLVL.